The next 10 T cell receptor beta chains were all read from a single sample in a study of T-cell memory formation after mild COVID-19. TCRdb re-analysed the 5' RACE reads in MiXCR, keeping a single row per CDR3 protein. The sample lists around 200,000 distinct CDR3 sequences; under 20% were seen once. Sequenced input: PBMCs or a T cell subset sorted from them (not recorded which). These receptors were obtained from a man aged 18 to 35 who had mild COVID-19 (a few samples of this study predate the infection). Cell type and time point are not known.

The rearrangement joins TRBV6-2 or TRBV6-3 to TRBJ2-6, with D unclear. The CDR3 covers 13 residues. Per the germline V gene, CDR1 is MNHEY and CDR2 is SVGEGT. Trimming pared 6 bases from V and 2 bases from J, leaving 5 bases between. For the CDR3, the DNA is TGTGCCAGCAGGCTCACTGGGGCCAACGTCCTGACTTTC. Its protein is CASRLTGANVLTF.

There are a few counts of this clonotype. V and J are TRBV21-1 and TRBJ2-3; the table's D gene call, TRBD1, was not cross checked with the DNA. TRBV21-1 is noted as a pseudogene. This CDR3 is built from 13 residues. CDR3 protein: CASSRPQTDTQYF. CDR3 nucleotides: TGTGCCAGCAGCCGCCCGCAAACAGATACGCAGTATTTT.

The chain uses TRBV6-5 and TRBJ2-7, with D maybe TRBD2 (5 bases). With 3 bases removed from V and 5 bases from J, the gap between germline ends came to 11 bases. CDR3 length: 13 amino acids. Germline V gene sequence: CDR1 MNHEY, CDR2 SVGAGI. The CDR3 DNA follows: TGTGCCAGCAGTTATACCCCGCGGGACGAGCAGTACTTC. Amino acids: CASSYTPRDEQYF.

This clonotype has at least ten counts. The chain recombines TRBV7-9 with TRBJ2-1, with TRBD2 identical over 9 bases. Unmatched junction bases numbered 15, after V lost 3 bases and J lost 15 bases. Per germline, CDR1 SEHNR and CDR2 FQNEAQ (reference sequence). The CDR3 covers 15 residues. CDR3 sequence reads: CASSFDPPGAGGPFF. The CDR3 DNA sequence: TGTGCCAGCAGCTTTGACCCTCCGGGAGCGGGGGGCCCGTTCTTC.

The chain links TRBV9 to TRBJ1-2; the match to TRBD1 covers 7 bases. CDR3 length: 16 amino acids. J was trimmed by 5 bases and V by 3 bases; bases with no gene match: 13. The germline V gene encodes CDR1 SGDLS and CDR2 YYNGEE. CDR3: CASSADRVGYYYGYTF. CDR3 in DNA: TGTGCCAGCAGCGCCGACAGGGTGGGGTATTATTATGGCTACACCTTC.

V gene TRBV7-9 combines with J gene TRBJ1-1; weak D call: TRBD1 (5 bases). Trimming cost V 4 bases and J 13 bases, with 28 bases left between them. The CDR3 extends over 16 amino acids. In germline, CDR1 is SEHNR, CDR2 FQNEAQ (reference sequence). The CDR3: CASSSLYWASRTGVFF. The CDR3 coding sequence is TGTGCCAGCAGCTCCCTATATTGGGCCTCACGGACGGGGGTTTTCTTT.

V is TRBV6-2 or TRBV6-3 and J is TRBJ2-7; D is ambiguous. CDR3 length: 14 residues. The V gene lost 1 base and the J gene lost 6 bases, with 13 bases spanning the gap. Germline CDR1 reads MNHEY; CDR2 reads SVGEGT. This CDR3 reads CASSYWALESEQYF. Written as DNA, the CDR3 is TGTGCCAGCAGTTACTGGGCGCTGGAGAGCGAGCAGTACTTC.

There are a few counts of this clonotype. This rearrangement joins TRBV7-8 to TRBJ2-2, with no clear D. This CDR3 has 15 residues. Germline V lookup: CDR1 SGHVS, CDR2 FQNEAQ. V lost 2 bases and J lost 0, with 7 bases in between. The CDR3 DNA is TGTGCCAGCAGCTTAAGTCTGTCGAACACCGGGGAGCTGTTTTTT. Translated, it gives CASSLSLSNTGELFF. The whole variable domain, filled in from reference TRBV7-8 and TRBJ2-2, reads GAGVSQSPRYKVAKRGQDVALRCDPISGHVSLFWYQQALGQGPEFLTYFQNEAQLDKSGLPSDRFFAERPEGSVSTLKIQRTQQEDSAVYLCASSLSLSNTGELFFGEGSRLTVL.

The sample holds a few counts of this clonotype. The chain has TRBV18 and TRBJ2-7; perhaps D is TRBD1 or TRBD2 (5 bases each). The CDR3 runs to 14 residues. From germline, CDR1 is KGHSH and CDR2 LQKENI. V was clipped by 3 bases and J by 2 bases, with 11 bases between them. The CDR3 region is CASSPRDEAYEQYF. The DNA of the CDR3 is TGTGCCAGCTCACCCAGGGACGAAGCCTACGAGCAGTACTTC. The variable domain in full, with the rest retrieved from reference TRBV18 and TRBJ2-7, is NAGVMQNPRHLVRRRGQEARLRCSPMKGHSHVYWYRQLPEEGLKFMVYLQKENIIDESGMPKERFSAEFPKEGPSILRIQQVVRGDSAAYFCASSPRDEAYEQYFGPGTRLTVT.

This clonotype was found a few times. V usage is TRBV3-1 and J usage is TRBJ1-6; tentative D call: TRBD1 (5 bases). The CDR3 sequence is 16 residues long. Germline CDR1 reads LGHDT; CDR2 reads YNNKEL (reference sequence). Trimming took 2 bases from V and 7 from J, leaving 15 bases between them. The CDR3 bases are TGTGCCAGCAGCCAATCCGGGGGGTTGGAAAATTCACCCCTCCACTTT. As protein: CASSQSGGLENSPLHF.